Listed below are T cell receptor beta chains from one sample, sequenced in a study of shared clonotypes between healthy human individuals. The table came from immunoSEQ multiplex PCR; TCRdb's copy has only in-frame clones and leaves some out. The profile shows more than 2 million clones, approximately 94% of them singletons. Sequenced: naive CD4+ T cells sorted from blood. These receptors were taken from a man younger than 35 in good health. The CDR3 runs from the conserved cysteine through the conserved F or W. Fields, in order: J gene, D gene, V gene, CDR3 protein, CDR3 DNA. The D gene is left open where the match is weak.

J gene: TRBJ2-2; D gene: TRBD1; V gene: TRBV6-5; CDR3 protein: CATGTGNTGELFF; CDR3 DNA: TGTGCCACAGGGACAGGGAACACCGGGGAGCTGTTTTTT
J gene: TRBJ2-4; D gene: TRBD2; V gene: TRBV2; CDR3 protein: CASSEDPGTSGTPKNIQYF; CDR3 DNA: TGTGCCAGCAGTGAAGACCCAGGGACTAGCGGGACCCCCAAAAACATTCAGTACTTC
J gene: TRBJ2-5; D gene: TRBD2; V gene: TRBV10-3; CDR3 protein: CAISEGGSSGFQETQYF; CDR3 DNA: TGTGCCATCAGTGAGGGGGGGTCTAGCGGGTTTCAAGAGACCCAGTACTTC
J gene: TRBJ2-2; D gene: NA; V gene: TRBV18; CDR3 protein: CASTTNTGELFF; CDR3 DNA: TGTGCCAGCACGACGAACACCGGGGAGCTGTTTTTT
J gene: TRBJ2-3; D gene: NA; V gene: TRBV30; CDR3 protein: CAWSKRYTDTQYF; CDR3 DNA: TGTGCCTGGAGTAAACGGTACACAGATACGCAGTATTTT
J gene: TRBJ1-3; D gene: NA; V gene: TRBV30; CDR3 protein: CAWKNPGAGNTIYF; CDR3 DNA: TGTGCCTGGAAAAACCCGGGGGCTGGAAACACCATATATTTT
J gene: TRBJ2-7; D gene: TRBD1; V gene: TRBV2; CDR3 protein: CASRPDRAYEQYF; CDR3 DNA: TGTGCCAGCAGACCGGACAGGGCCTACGAGCAGTACTTC
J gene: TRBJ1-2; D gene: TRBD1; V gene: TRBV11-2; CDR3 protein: CASSQQGAYGYTF; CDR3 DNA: TGTGCCAGCAGCCAACAGGGGGCCTATGGCTACACCTTC
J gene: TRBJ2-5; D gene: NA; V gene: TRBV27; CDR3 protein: CASGPQWAGTQYF; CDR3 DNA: TGTGCCAGCGGACCGCAGTGGGCGGGGACCCAGTACTTC
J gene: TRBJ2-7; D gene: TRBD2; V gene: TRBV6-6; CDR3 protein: CASSRFASGGMYEQYF; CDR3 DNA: TGTGCCAGCAGCCGGTTCGCTAGCGGGGGGATGTACGAGCAGTACTTC